The entry that follows covers one T cell receptor beta chain sequence. Germline V lookup: CDR1 MNHNY, CDR2 SVGAGI (reference sequence). V was cut by 7 bases and J by 2 bases, with 14 bases left in between. This CDR3 region has 14 residues. The sample belongs to a study of blood T cell repertoires in COVID-19. How the authors handled the data: Quantification of nucleated cells was approximated via reference gene primer amplification. TCRdb keeps only in-frame clones here, not all; method: immunoSEQ multiplex PCR. V and J calls plus clone size are reproduced from that table; the DNA served to infer D and trimming. This table has 250,000 to 300,000 clones, 82% appearing once.

This TCR was recovered from a woman under 30 with acute or convalescent COVID-19. Sequenced: peripheral blood. The chain couples TRBV6-6 to TRBJ1-2, with D hard to call. The CDR3 reads CASIHDPVNYGYTF. CDR3 bases: TGTGCCAGCATTCACGATCCGGTAAACTATGGCTACACCTTC.